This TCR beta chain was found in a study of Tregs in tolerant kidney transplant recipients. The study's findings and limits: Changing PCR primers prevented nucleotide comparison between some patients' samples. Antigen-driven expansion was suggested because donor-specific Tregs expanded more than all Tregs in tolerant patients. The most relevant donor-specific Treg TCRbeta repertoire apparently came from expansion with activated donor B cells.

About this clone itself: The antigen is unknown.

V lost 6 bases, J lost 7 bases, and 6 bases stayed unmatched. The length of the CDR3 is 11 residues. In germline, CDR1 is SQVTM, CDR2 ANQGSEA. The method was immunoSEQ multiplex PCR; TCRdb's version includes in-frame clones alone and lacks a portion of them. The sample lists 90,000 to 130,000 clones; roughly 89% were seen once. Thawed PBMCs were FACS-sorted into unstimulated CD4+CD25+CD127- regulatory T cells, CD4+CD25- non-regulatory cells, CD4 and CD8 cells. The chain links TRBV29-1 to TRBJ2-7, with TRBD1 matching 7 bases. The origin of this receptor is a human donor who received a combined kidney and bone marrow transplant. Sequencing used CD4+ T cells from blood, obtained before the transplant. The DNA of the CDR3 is TGCAGCGTGCACCCGACAGGGGAGCAGTACTTC. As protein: CSVHPTGEQYF.